This is a list of T cell receptor beta chains from one sample in a study of T-cell reconstitution after alpha-beta-depleted transplantation in children. TCRdb independently ran MiXCR on the PCR reads; one entry per CDR3 protein. The table shows approximately 300,000 distinct CDR3 sequences, with 6.5% to 9% occurring only once. Sequencing used peripheral blood, obtained 360 days after TCRalphabeta/CD19-depleted stem cell transplant. The receptors come from a female patient between 2 and 10 years old who had a stem cell transplant for Fanconi anemia, so the T cells may come from the graft donor. Both conserved end residues are part of each CDR3. Clone size is shown for a subset of rows, as once, few, many or a class of expanded clone.

CASSVGQGGEETQYF,TRBJ2-5,many,TRBV25-1
CASSPTDRQETQYF,TRBJ2-5,many,TRBV12-3/TRBV12-4
CASNIAGVGTDTQYF,TRBJ2-3,many,TRBV28
CASSPGRDIGANEKLFF,TRBJ1-4,many,TRBV12-3/TRBV12-4
CSARDFVHSSYEQYF,TRBJ2-7,many,TRBV20-1
CAISAGGGAYNEQFF,TRBJ2-1,many,TRBV10-3
CASSFNSGFAYEQYF,TRBJ2-7,many,TRBV4-3
CASSLLPGDTQYF,TRBJ2-3,many,TRBV7-9
CASRGLAGSETQYF,TRBJ2-5,many,TRBV6-1
CASSLEPGPSGKLFF,TRBJ1-4,NA,TRBV5-1
CASSTTGSSSYEQYF,TRBJ2-7,few,TRBV6-2/TRBV6-3
CASSSQDWFYEQYF,TRBJ2-7,few,TRBV7-2
CASSYFGQGASWDTEAFF,TRBJ1-1,many,TRBV6-2/TRBV6-3
CSAPRSGLYEQYF,TRBJ2-7,few,TRBV20-1
CASSPIAGGEQFF,TRBJ2-1,many,TRBV4-1
CASSFRVTSGRSYNEQFF,TRBJ2-1,many,TRBV27
CASSFRGNEQFF,TRBJ2-1,many,TRBV7-2